Listed here are 23 T cell receptor beta chains from one sample, sequenced in a study of glioma-infiltrating T cells (dated by TCRdb to 2016 to 2018). The reads were generated on an Illumina MiSeq. TCR alpha and beta CDR3 regions were amplified with the iRepertoire nested amplicon-rescue multiplex PCR (arm-PCR) platform from RNA. TCRdb passed the public sequencing reads through fastp at Q25 and MiXCR, retaining productive beta sequences. Duplicate CDR3 protein sequences are folded into a single record with the most common DNA and genes. Across this sample there are over 100,000 distinct CDR3 sequences, with less than 30% seen only once. The ten largest make up around 30% of the sample. Material for sequencing was glioma tissue, nonneoplastic brain tissue, or PBMCs (not recorded which). These receptors were taken from a human donor with low-grade glioma or glioblastoma, undergoing nonglioma brain surgery, or in good health (not recorded which).

There are many counts of this clonotype. The chain joins TRBV20-1 to TRBJ1-2; 10 bases fit TRBD1. The CDR3 contains 14 residues. Germline lookup yields CDR1 DFQATT and CDR2 SNEGSKA (reference sequence). V lost 4 bases and J lost 5; bases outside the gene matches: 7. The CDR3 DNA reads as TGCAGTGCTACCGGGACAGGGGCGGGTTATGGCTACACCTTC. This encodes CSATGTGAGYGYTF.

This clonotype appeared a few times. Compared with germline, one end of the junction differs, possibly owing to a read error. V and J are TRBV28 and TRBJ2-1; D gene ambiguous. The length of the CDR3 is 15 residues. Germline V CDR1 and CDR2: MDHEN, SYDVKM. CDR3 coding DNA: TGTGGCAGCAGTTTCCACGCGTACACCTACAATGAGCAGTTCTTC. As protein: CGSSFHAYTYNEQFF.

This clonotype occurred many times. The genes are TRBV6-2 or TRBV6-3 and TRBJ1-1; unclear D gene. Germline V gene sequence: CDR1 MNHEY, CDR2 SVGEGT. Trimming shortened V by 8 bases and J by 10 bases, and 14 bases separated the two germline ends. CDR3 length: 11 residues. As DNA, the CDR3 is TGTGCCAGCCGGGAAGGTTGGGGAGCTTTCTTT. It specifies CASREGWGAFF.

The V call is TRBV6-2 or TRBV6-3, the J call TRBJ1-1; no firm D call. Germline CDR1 is MNHEY and CDR2 is SVGEGT. The V end was cut by 10 bases, the J end by 8 bases, with 20 bases between. CDR3 length equals 13 residues. The CDR3 protein is CAINSSGTTEAFF. The CDR3 coding sequence is TGTGCCATCAATAGTTCCGGTACCACCGAAGCTTTCTTT.

Details on this clonotype: This may come from a read error, since a much larger clone is one base off. CDR3 nucleotide sequence: TGCAGCGTCCCCGGGACGGAGAAAGGGACCCAGTACTTC. Translating it yields CSVPGTEKGTQYF. The chain couples TRBV29-1 to TRBJ2-5; perhaps D is TRBD1 or TRBD2 (5 bases each). The V gene lost 6 bases and the J gene lost 7 bases, with 18 bases spanning the gap. This CDR3 is 13 amino acids long. CDR1 is SQVTM, CDR2 ANQGSEA, per germline.

Points on this clonotype: A much larger clonotype is one base distant, so this may be a read error. This chain connects TRBV7-9 to TRBJ2-3; D ambiguous. Trimming cost V 6 bases and J 7 bases, with 11 bases left between them. CDR1 and CDR2 from the germline V gene are SEHNR and FQNEAQ (reference sequence). The CDR3 totals 12 residues. CDR3 DNA sequence: TGTGCCAGCAGGGATAGTCTGAATACGCAGTATTTT. Translated, it gives CASRDSLNTQYF.

Many counts were recorded for this clonotype. The chain is built from TRBV6-1 and TRBJ2-7; TRBD1 is a possible D gene (5 bases). CDR3 length: 15 residues. Germline values: CDR1 MNHNS, CDR2 SASEGT. The V end lost 5 bases, the J end lost 0 bases, and 14 bases lay between the germline ends. CDR3 residues: CASSPRQSSSYEQYF. The CDR3 region has the DNA TGTGCCAGCAGTCCCAGACAGTCCAGCTCCTACGAGCAGTACTTC.

This clonotype was counted at least ten times. The genes are TRBV3-1 and TRBJ2-1; no definite D call. V lost 7 bases and J lost 4, with 11 bases in between. The CDR3 is 13 residues long. Per germline, CDR1 LGHDT and CDR2 YNNKEL (reference sequence). The CDR3 bases are TGTGCCAGCACCTCGAACAGATACAATGAGCAGTTCTTC. It codes for CASTSNRYNEQFF.

As for this clonotype: Relative to the germline gene, one junction end is altered; a read error may explain this. The chain combines TRBV6-2 or TRBV6-3 with TRBJ1-1; a weak D match, TRBD1 (5 bases). Germline V gene lookup returns CDR1 MNHEY and CDR2 SVGEGT. CDR3 length: 14 residues. DNA for the CDR3: TGTGGCAGCAGTTTCGGGGGTTTGATCACTAAAGCTTTCTTT. This sequence encodes CGSSFGGLITKAFF.

This clonotype was picked up many times. The chain employs TRBV20-1 and TRBJ2-7; TRBD2 agrees at 10 bases. There are 13 residues in the CDR3. The germline V gene has CDR1 DFQATT and CDR2 SNEGSKA (reference sequence). V shed 5 bases, J shed 4 bases, and the junction held 5 bases outside the gene matches. The CDR3 protein is CSAVAGGLYEQYF. The CDR3, as DNA: TGCAGTGCTGTAGCGGGAGGTTTATACGAGCAGTACTTC.

This clonotype has ten or more counts. The chain combines TRBV18 with TRBJ2-7, with 8 bases identical to TRBD1. CDR3 length: 15 residues. J was trimmed by 3 bases and V by 4 bases; bases with no gene match: 8. Germline CDR1 and CDR2: KGHSH and LQKENI. The CDR3 DNA reads as TGTGCCAGCTCACTAGCCGGGACAGGCAACTACGAGCAGTACTTC. The encoded protein is CASSLAGTGNYEQYF.

This clonotype came up many times. This chain connects TRBV6-2 or TRBV6-3 to TRBJ1-5; tentatively, D is TRBD1 (5 bases). Trimming took 2 bases from V and 9 from J, leaving 17 bases between them. The CDR3 runs to 15 residues. Germline-derived CDR1 and CDR2 are MNHEY and SVGEGT. The CDR3 protein is CASSYTGTGQLPQHF. The CDR3 region has the DNA TGTGCCAGCAGTTACACCGGGACCGGTCAGTTGCCCCAGCATTTT.

This clonotype was recorded at least ten times. J is TRBJ2-1 and V is TRBV20-1, with D hard to call. The CDR3 has 10 amino acids. CDR1 is DFQATT, CDR2 SNEGSKA, per germline (reference sequence). Trimming pared 0 bases from V and 8 bases from J, leaving 2 bases between. DNA of the CDR3: TGCAGTGCTAGAGAGGATGAGCAGTTCTTC. Protein product: CSAREDEQFF.

This clonotype was detected many times. This chain links TRBV5-1 with TRBJ1-1, with D unclear. V was pared by 2 bases and J by 4 bases, with 3 bases between. The germline CDR1 and CDR2 sequences are SGHRS and YFSETQ. The CDR3 covers 11 residues. CDR3 sequence reads: CASSFSTEAFF. The CDR3 DNA is TGCGCCAGCAGCTTTAGCACTGAAGCTTTCTTT.

This clonotype showed up many times. The chain combines TRBV27 with TRBJ2-3; D is perhaps TRBD2 (6 bases). The germline gives CDR1 MNHEY, CDR2 SMNVEV (reference sequence). The CDR3 is made up of 18 amino acids. Deletions cut 0 bases from V and 2 bases from J, with 18 bases between. CDR3 region: CASSLSPQRAGNTDTQYF. The DNA of the CDR3 is TGTGCCAGCAGTTTATCCCCCCAAAGGGCGGGGAACACAGATACGCAGTATTTT.

The gene calls are TRBV6-2 or TRBV6-3 and TRBJ1-1; D remains unclear. The CDR3 has 11 residues. V lost 8 bases and J lost 8, with 12 bases in between. Germline assignment: CDR1 MNHEY and CDR2 SVGEGT. The chain's CDR3 is CASYVPGEAFF. CDR3 DNA: TGTGCCAGCTACGTGCCGGGGGAAGCTTTCTTT.

As regards this clonotype: A much bigger clone sits one base away, suggesting this may be a read error. This rearrangement joins TRBV12-3 or TRBV12-4 to TRBJ1-1, with D unresolved. The CDR3 is made up of 13 amino acids. V was clipped by 2 bases and J by 2 bases, with 6 bases between them. The DNA for the CDR3 is TGTGCCAGCAGTTTACCCCAAAACACTGAAGCTTTCTTT. Protein sequence: CASSLPQNTEAFF.

V is TRBV13 and J is TRBJ1-6; 10 bases line up with TRBD1. Germline assignment: CDR1 PRHDT and CDR2 FYEKMQ (reference sequence). V lost 4 bases, J lost 14 bases, and 14 bases stayed unmatched. This CDR3 has 16 residues. This CDR3 reads CASSSGGQGRISTLHF. The DNA for the CDR3 is TGTGCCAGCAGCTCGGGGGGACAGGGGCGCATCTCAACCCTCCACTTT. Together with reference TRBV13 and TRBJ1-6, the CDR3 gives the full variable domain: AAGVIQSPRHLIKEKRETATLKCYPIPRHDTVYWYQQGPGQDPQFLISFYEKMQSDKGSIPDRFSAQQFSDYHSELNMSSLELGDSALYFCASSSGGQGRISTLHFGNGTRLTVT.

This clonotype appeared many times. V and J are TRBV12-3 or TRBV12-4 and TRBJ1-1; maybe TRBD1 (5 bases). The CDR3 runs to 15 residues. Trimming removed 8 bases from V and 0 bases from J, with 16 bases in between. The CDR3 reads CASLRGEKVNTEAFF. The CDR3 DNA reads as TGTGCCAGCCTCCGGGGGGAGAAAGTGAACACTGAAGCTTTCTTT.

The chain couples TRBV5-1 to TRBJ1-1; D is possibly TRBD1 (6 bases). Germline CDR1 and CDR2: SGHRS and YFSETQ. Trimming took 6 bases from V and 9 from J, leaving 15 bases between them. The CDR3 contains 12 residues. DNA for the CDR3: TGCGCCAGCAACCTTGAGGGGGATAAAGCTTTCTTT. This codes for CASNLEGDKAFF.

Ten or more counts support this clonotype. The V call is TRBV29-1, the J call TRBJ2-1; 8 bases map to TRBD1. The CDR3 spans 14 residues. The V gene's germline CDR1 is SQVTM and CDR2 ANQGSEA. Losses at the gene ends were 1 base for V and 2 bases for J; bases not matched to a gene: 1. CDR3 amino acids: CSVEGRGPYNEQFF. The CDR3 nucleotides read TGCAGCGTTGAAGGCAGGGGGCCCTACAATGAGCAGTTCTTC.

Comments on this clonotype: It may be a read error: a sequence one base away is much more abundant. The J gene is TRBJ1-2, the V gene TRBV29-1; D call uncertain. The V gene's germline CDR1 is SQVTM and CDR2 ANQGSEA. The CDR3 sequence is 14 residues long. The CDR3 loop is CSVEGSGAFYVYTF. The CDR3 coding sequence is TGCAGCGTTGAAGGAAGTGGAGCATTTTATGTCTACACCTTC.

This clonotype was counted at least ten times. The V gene is TRBV2, the J gene TRBJ1-2; 8 nucleotides line up with TRBD1. The junction had 2 bases not matched to a gene; V was cut back by 8 bases and J by 3 bases. This CDR3 has 12 amino acids. From germline, CDR1 is SNHLY and CDR2 FYNNEI. The CDR3 protein is CASRGQDYGYTF. Here the CDR3 DNA reads TGTGCCAGCCGGGGACAGGACTATGGCTACACCTTC. Supplemented by reference TRBV2 and TRBJ1-2, the full variable domain reads EPEVTQTPSHQVTQMGQEVILRCVPISNHLYFYWYRQILGQKVEFLVSFYNNEISEKSEIFDDQFSVERPDGSNFTLKIRSTKLEDSAMYFCASRGQDYGYTFGSGTRLTVV.